What follows are 26 T cell receptor beta chains derived from one specimen sequenced in a study of blood T cells in healthy people across ages. A J-beta primer mix and a sample-barcoded 5' primer were used in a second PCR of about 7 to 12 cycles. TCRdb re-called the 5' RACE reads with MiXCR, one entry per CDR3 protein. The sample has about 570,000 distinct CDR3 sequences, 27% seen once; the top ten hold around 20%. The sample was blood. The receptors were sampled from a woman in her 70s in good health.

The chain links TRBV9 to TRBJ1-2; D possibly corresponds to TRBD1 (5 bases). CDR1 SGDLS and CDR2 YYNGEE come from the germline V gene. The V end was cut by 3 bases, the J end by 2 bases, with 17 bases between. CDR3 length: 16 residues. CDR3 nucleotide sequence: TGTGCCAGCAGCGAAAGACCGGGACGGGGAAACTATGGCTACACCTTC. Protein: CASSERPGRGNYGYTF.

The V and J genes are TRBV5-1 and TRBJ1-1; D is uncertain. Looked up from germline, CDR1 is SGHRS and CDR2 is YFSETQ. There are 14 residues in the CDR3. V lost 4 bases, J lost 2 bases, and 12 bases lay in between. The CDR3, as DNA: TGCGCCAGCAGCCCGAATACACCAAACACTGAAGCTTTCTTT. Protein: CASSPNTPNTEAFF.

The J gene is TRBJ2-7, the V gene TRBV6-5; 11 positions match TRBD2. Germline V lookup: CDR1 MNHEY, CDR2 SVGAGI. The CDR3 loop spans 12 amino acids. V shed 4 bases and J 11 bases; nucleotides not matched to a gene: 4. CDR3 sequence: CASSSPGLAEYF. As DNA, the CDR3 is TGTGCCAGCAGTTCCCCGGGACTAGCGGAGTACTTC.

The chain is built from TRBV20-1 and TRBJ2-1, with D perhaps TRBD2 (7 bases). This CDR3 comprises 14 residues. CDR1 DFQATT and CDR2 SNEGSKA come from the germline V gene (reference sequence). Trimming stripped 6 bases from V and 3 bases from J, with 15 bases between. Here the CDR3 reads CSARGRTIYNEQFF. The CDR3, as DNA: TGCAGTGCGCGGGGGCGAACTATCTACAATGAGCAGTTCTTC.

This clonotype was counted between two and nine times. V gene TRBV15 combines with J gene TRBJ2-3; D is perhaps TRBD1 or TRBD2 (5 bases each). Germline CDR1 is LNHNV and CDR2 is YYDKDF (reference sequence). V was cut by 3 bases and J by 3 bases, with 13 bases left in between. The CDR3 covers 15 residues. CDR3 residues: CATSRGGTQTDTQYF. CDR3 sequence (DNA): TGTGCCACCAGCAGGGGTGGGACCCAGACAGATACGCAGTATTTT.

This clonotype has a handful of counts. V usage is TRBV20-1 and J usage is TRBJ2-1; 8 bases match TRBD1. CDR3 length equals 18 residues. V lost 5 bases and J lost 1; bases outside the gene matches: 16. In germline, CDR1 is DFQATT, CDR2 SNEGSKA (reference sequence). CDR3 amino acids: CSAPGTKNRGRSYNEQFF. The CDR3 DNA is TGCAGTGCTCCCGGAACCAAAAACAGGGGGAGATCCTACAATGAGCAGTTCTTC.

This chain connects TRBV12-3 or TRBV12-4 to TRBJ2-7; D gene ambiguous. This CDR3 has 14 amino acids. Trimming cost V 0 bases and J 3 bases, with 9 bases left between them. CDR3 in DNA: TGTGCCAGCAGTTTAGCGCTTGGGCACTACGAGCAGTACTTC. This codes for CASSLALGHYEQYF.

This clonotype was seen a handful of times. The V gene is TRBV3-1, the J gene TRBJ1-1, with a possible D match to TRBD1 (5 bases). The CDR3 extends over 14 amino acids. V lost 4 bases to trimming and J lost 5 bases, with 14 bases between them. The germline V gene has CDR1 LGHDT and CDR2 YNNKEL (reference sequence). The CDR3 spells CASSRLDRGTEAFF. The CDR3 DNA sequence: TGTGCCAGCAGCCGCCTAGATCGGGGGACTGAAGCTTTCTTT. The whole variable domain, filled in from reference TRBV3-1 and TRBJ1-1, reads DTAVSQTPKYLVTQMGNDKSIKCEQNLGHDTMYWYKQDSKKFLKIMFSYNNKELIINETVPNRFSPKSPDKAHLNLHINSLELGDSAVYFCASSRLDRGTEAFFGQGTRLTVV.

This clonotype was picked up a small number of times. The chain employs TRBV15 and TRBJ2-5; 8 bases match TRBD2. The CDR3 covers 13 residues. In germline, CDR1 is LNHNV, CDR2 YYDKDF (reference sequence). Unmatched junction bases numbered 6, after V lost 7 bases and J lost 5 bases. This CDR3 reads CATNSGGGETQYF. CDR3 bases: TGTGCCACCAACAGCGGGGGAGGTGAGACCCAGTACTTC.

This clonotype was seen a few times. The chain is built from TRBV6-2 or TRBV6-3 and TRBJ2-2, with D perhaps TRBD1 (6 bases). Per germline, CDR1 MNHEY and CDR2 SVGEGT. Trimming cost V 8 bases and J 5 bases, with 9 bases left between them. The CDR3 sequence is 12 residues long. CDR3 nucleotide sequence: TGTGCCAGCTACAGGGATACCGGGGAGCTGTTTTTT. It yields the protein CASYRDTGELFF.

The rearrangement joins TRBV6-1 to TRBJ1-2; 8 bases match TRBD1. The CDR3 has 14 residues. Losses at the gene ends were 4 bases for V and 7 bases for J; bases not matched to a gene: 8. Germline V CDR1 and CDR2: MNHNS, SASEGT. The CDR3 coding sequence is TGTGCCAGCAGTGTGACAGGGGTTATGCGTGGCTACACCTTC. Protein sequence: CASSVTGVMRGYTF.

This rearrangement joins TRBV10-3 to TRBJ2-5; D uncertain. The better agreement between TRBJ2-7 and the DNA end casts doubt on the J call. This CDR3 has 14 amino acids. Germline V gives CDR1 ENHRY, CDR2 SYGVKD. The CDR3 spells CAISEGGWSYEQYF. The CDR3 DNA is TGTGCCATCAGTGAAGGTGGATGGAGCTACGAGCAGTACTTC.

This chain connects TRBV5-4 to TRBJ2-6; D perhaps matches TRBD2 (5 bases). The CDR3 loop spans 15 amino acids. The germline gives CDR1 SGHNT, CDR2 YYREEE (reference sequence). V dropped 4 bases and J dropped 3 bases, with 11 bases sitting between them. CDR3 protein: CASSIIEGGANVLTF. DNA for the CDR3: TGTGCCAGCAGCATCATAGAGGGTGGGGCCAACGTCCTGACTTTC.

The gene calls are TRBV7-9 and TRBJ2-5, with a weak D call TRBD1 (5 bases). The closer fit of TRBJ2-7 to the DNA end suggests the J call may be wrong. From germline, CDR1 is SEHNR and CDR2 FQNEAQ (reference sequence). The CDR3 spans 15 residues. CDR3 sequence: CASSRQKGDAYEQYF. The CDR3 DNA reads TGTGCCAGCAGCAGACAGAAGGGTGACGCCTACGAGCAGTACTTC.

This clonotype was observed a handful of times. V usage is TRBV15 and J usage is TRBJ2-3, with unresolved D. Germline CDR1 is LNHNV and CDR2 is YYDKDF (reference sequence). V was pared by 0 bases and J by 6 bases, with 10 bases between. This CDR3 is 14 amino acids long. The CDR3 sequence is CATSRESFRDTQYF. CDR3 coding DNA: TGTGCCACCAGCAGAGAAAGTTTCCGCGATACGCAGTATTTT.

This chain uses TRBV24-1 with TRBJ2-3, with 8 bases lining up with TRBD2. The V and J ends lost 3 bases and 1 base, in that order; junction bases with no gene match: 2. The CDR3 covers 15 residues. In germline, CDR1 is KGHDR, CDR2 SFDVKD. The CDR3 loop reads CATSDPAGGTDTQYF. The CDR3 DNA follows: TGTGCCACCAGTGATCCAGCGGGGGGCACAGATACGCAGTATTTT.

This clonotype showed up just a few times. The chain employs TRBV7-3 and TRBJ1-6; D not resolved. The ends were cut back, 8 bases at V and 9 bases at J, with 20 bases in the middle. Germline loops: CDR1 SGHTA, CDR2 FQGTGA. The CDR3 is made up of 15 amino acids. The CDR3 coding sequence is TGTGCCAGCCGACCAGAGACATCAGGCGGTTCACCCCTCCACTTT. This translates into CASRPETSGGSPLHF.

This clonotype has a handful of counts. V is TRBV24-1 and J is TRBJ1-2, with D tentatively TRBD1 (5 bases). Germline V gives CDR1 KGHDR, CDR2 SFDVKD. The CDR3 spans 13 residues. Trimming removed 3 bases from V and 6 bases from J, with 10 bases in between. CDR3 sequence (DNA): TGTGCCACCAGTGATCCCTCCAGGGATGGCTACACCTTC. Amino acid sequence: CATSDPSRDGYTF.

V and J are TRBV14 and TRBJ2-1; a weak D match, TRBD2 (6 bases). The germline V gene encodes CDR1 SGHDN and CDR2 FVKESK. CDR3 size: 14 residues. V lost 1 base, J lost 4 bases, and 8 bases lay in between. CDR3: CASSQASVYNEQFF. The CDR3 DNA is TGTGCCAGCAGCCAAGCTAGCGTTTACAATGAGCAGTTCTTC.

This rearrangement joins TRBV20-1 to TRBJ2-5; D uncertain. Germline V lookup: CDR1 DFQATT, CDR2 SNEGSKA (reference sequence). The CDR3 totals 10 residues. The V end was cut by 6 bases, the J end by 4 bases, with 6 bases between. The CDR3 DNA follows: TGCAGTGCCTGGGCAGAGACCCAGTACTTC. This sequence encodes CSAWAETQYF.

The chain employs TRBV7-2 and TRBJ1-4; D uncertain. The V and J ends lost 2 bases and 5 bases respectively, with 12 bases between them. This CDR3 has 15 amino acids. From germline, CDR1 is SGHTA and CDR2 FQGNSA. In DNA form, the CDR3 reads TGTGCCAGCAGCTTAACGTCAGGCCCGAATGAAAAACTGTTTTTT. Translated, it gives CASSLTSGPNEKLFF. The full variable domain, in which reference TRBV7-2 and TRBJ1-4 provide the parts outside the CDR3, is GAGVSQSPSNKVTEKGKDVELRCDPISGHTALYWYRQSLGQGLEFLIYFQGNSAPDKSGLPSDRFSAERTGGSVSTLTIQRTQQEDSAVYLCASSLTSGPNEKLFFGSGTQLSVL.

This clonotype was seen a handful of times. Its ends do not fully match the called genes, so a read error is possible. The chain has TRBV7-9 and TRBJ1-4; D gene unclear. The germline V gene has CDR1 SEHNR and CDR2 FQNEAQ (reference sequence). The CDR3 spans 14 residues. CDR3 sequence (DNA): TGTGCCAACAGCTTATCGGCAACTAATGAAAAACTGTTTTTT. Encoded protein: CANSLSATNEKLFF.

The chain joins TRBV24-1 to TRBJ2-3; D not resolved. The CDR3 is made up of 13 amino acids. CDR1 is KGHDR and CDR2 is SFDVKD in the germline V gene. Between the trimmed V and J ends, which lost 5 bases and 1 base, there was a span of 6 bases. The CDR3: CATSGSGTDTQYF. The DNA of the CDR3 is TGTGCCACCAGTGGATCCGGCACAGATACGCAGTATTTT.

This clonotype has just a few counts. The chain uses TRBV5-4 and TRBJ1-1, with a weak D call TRBD1 (6 bases). Germline V gives CDR1 SGHNT, CDR2 YYREEE (reference sequence). V lost 0 bases and J lost 6, with 9 bases in between. This CDR3 has 13 residues. CDR3 DNA sequence: TGTGCCAGCAGCTTGGAGGCAGGGGCTGAAGCTTTCTTT. As protein: CASSLEAGAEAFF.

The chain carries TRBV29-1 and TRBJ2-6; D might be TRBD2 (6 bases). The CDR3 consists of 16 residues. The V end was cut by 7 bases, the J end by 0 bases, with 16 bases between. Germline lookup yields CDR1 SQVTM and CDR2 ANQGSEA. The CDR3 bases are TGCAGCGGGTTTATAGCGGAACACTCTGGGGCCAACGTCCTGACTTTC. This codes for CSGFIAEHSGANVLTF.

The chain carries TRBV7-2 and TRBJ2-7, with 7 bases aligning to TRBD1. Germline-derived CDR1 and CDR2 are SGHTA and FQGNSA. CDR3 size: 16 residues. Germline trimming cut 1 base from V and 10 bases from J; bases unmatched to any gene: 16. As DNA, the CDR3 is TGTGCCAGCAGCTTAGATTTTAGGGCAGCTCGGGACAGACAGTACTTC. Encoded protein: CASSLDFRAARDRQYF.